This TCR beta chain was obtained from a study of T cell responses to AZD1222 COVID-19 vaccine. This CDR3 is 14 amino acids long. Trimming left V 0 bases short and J 0 bases short, with 6 bases between. Germline V CDR1 and CDR2: PRHDT, FYEKMQ (reference sequence). Some clones are missing from TCRdb's copy, which holds only in-frame ones; the method was immunoSEQ multiplex PCR. The sample records over 55,000 clones, about 80% being singletons. The input for sequencing was peripheral blood, taken 28 days after the second AZD1222 dose. The source of this sequence is an adult who received the AZD1222 COVID-19 vaccine. The rearrangement uses TRBV13 and TRBJ2-7, with D possibly being TRBD1 (6 bases). DNA of the CDR3: TGTGCCAGCAGCTTAGGGGACAGCTCCTACGAGCAGTACTTC. Residues: CASSLGDSSYEQYF.